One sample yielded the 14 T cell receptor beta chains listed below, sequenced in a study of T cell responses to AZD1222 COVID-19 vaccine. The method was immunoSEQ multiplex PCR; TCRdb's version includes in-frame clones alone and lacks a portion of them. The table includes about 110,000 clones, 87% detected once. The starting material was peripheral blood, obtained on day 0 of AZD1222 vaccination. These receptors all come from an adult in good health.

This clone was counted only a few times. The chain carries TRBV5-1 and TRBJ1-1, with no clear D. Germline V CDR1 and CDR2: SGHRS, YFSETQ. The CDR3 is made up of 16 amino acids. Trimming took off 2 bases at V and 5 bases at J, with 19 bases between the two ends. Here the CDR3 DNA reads TGCGCCAGCAGCTTTTCCGGACCAGCGGGAGAGACTGAAGCTTTCTTT. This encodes CASSFSGPAGETEAFF.

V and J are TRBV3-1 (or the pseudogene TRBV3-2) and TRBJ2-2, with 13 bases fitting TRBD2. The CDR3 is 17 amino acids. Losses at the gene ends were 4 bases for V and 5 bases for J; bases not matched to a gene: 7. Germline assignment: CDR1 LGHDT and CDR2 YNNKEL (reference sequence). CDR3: CASSLRGTSGATGELFF. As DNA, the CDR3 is TGTGCCAGCAGCCTTCGCGGGACTAGCGGGGCGACCGGGGAGCTGTTTTTT.

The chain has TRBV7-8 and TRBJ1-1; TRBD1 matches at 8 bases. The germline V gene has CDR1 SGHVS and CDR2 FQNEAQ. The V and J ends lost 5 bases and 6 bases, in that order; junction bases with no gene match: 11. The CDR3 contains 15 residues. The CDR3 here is CASSLGQANGAEAFF. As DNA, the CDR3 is TGTGCCAGCAGCCTGGGACAGGCAAACGGCGCTGAAGCTTTCTTT.

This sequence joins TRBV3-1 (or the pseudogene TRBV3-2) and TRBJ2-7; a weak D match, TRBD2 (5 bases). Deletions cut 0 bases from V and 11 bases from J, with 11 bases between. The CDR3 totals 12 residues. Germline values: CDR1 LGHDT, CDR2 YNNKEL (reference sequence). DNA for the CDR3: TGTGCCAGCAGCCAAGATCCCGGGAAAAAGTACTTC. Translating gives CASSQDPGKKYF.

Written as DNA, the CDR3 is TGCGCCAGCAGCCAGGGACAGGGTTTTTCACCCCTCCACTTT. Amino acid sequence: CASSQGQGFSPLHF. The V gene is TRBV5-1, the J gene TRBJ1-6; 9 bases line up with TRBD1. CDR1 SGHRS and CDR2 YFSETQ come from the germline V gene. This CDR3 contains 14 residues. The trim removed 4 bases at V and 9 bases at J, leaving 5 bases unmatched. The variable domain in full, completed from reference TRBV5-1 and TRBJ1-6, reads KAGVTQTPRYLIKTRGQQVTLSCSPISGHRSVSWYQQTPGQGLQFLFEYFSETQRNKGNFPGRFSGRQFSNSRSEMNVSTLELGDSALYLCASSQGQGFSPLHFGNGTRLTVT.

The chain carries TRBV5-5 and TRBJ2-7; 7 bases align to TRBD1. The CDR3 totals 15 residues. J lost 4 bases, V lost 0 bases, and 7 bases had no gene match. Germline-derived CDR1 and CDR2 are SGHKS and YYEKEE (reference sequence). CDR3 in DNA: TGTGCCAGCAGCTTGGAGGGGACAGCTCTGTACGAGCAGTACTTC. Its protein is CASSLEGTALYEQYF. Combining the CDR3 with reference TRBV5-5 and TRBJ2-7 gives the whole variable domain DAGVTQSPTHLIKTRGQQVTLRCSPISGHKSVSWYQQVLGQGPQFIFQYYEKEERGRGNFPDRFSARQFPNYSSELNVNALLLGDSALYLCASSLEGTALYEQYFGPGTRLTVT.

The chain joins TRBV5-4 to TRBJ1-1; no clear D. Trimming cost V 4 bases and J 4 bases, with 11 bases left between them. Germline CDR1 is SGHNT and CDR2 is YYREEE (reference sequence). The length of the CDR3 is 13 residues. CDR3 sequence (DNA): TGTGCCAGCAGCGAAACGGTAGGCACTGAAGCTTTCTTT. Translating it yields CASSETVGTEAFF.

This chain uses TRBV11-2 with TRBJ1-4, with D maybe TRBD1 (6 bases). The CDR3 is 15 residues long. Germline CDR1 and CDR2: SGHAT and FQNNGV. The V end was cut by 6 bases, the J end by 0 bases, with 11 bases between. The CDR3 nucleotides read TGTGCCAGCAGGGGGGCAGGGCCAACTAATGAAAAACTGTTTTTT. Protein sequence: CASRGAGPTNEKLFF. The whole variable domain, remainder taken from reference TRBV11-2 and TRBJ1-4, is EAGVAQSPRYKIIEKRQSVAFWCNPISGHATLYWYQQILGQGPKLLIQFQNNGVVDDSQLPKDRFSAERLKGVDSTLKIQPAKLEDSAVYLCASRGAGPTNEKLFFGSGTQLSVL.

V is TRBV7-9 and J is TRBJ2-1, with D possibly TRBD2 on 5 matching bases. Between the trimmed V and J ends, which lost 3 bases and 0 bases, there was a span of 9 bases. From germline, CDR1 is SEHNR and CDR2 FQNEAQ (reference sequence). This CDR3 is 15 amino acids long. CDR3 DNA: TGTGCCAGCAGCTTCGACGGGAACTCCTACAATGAGCAGTTCTTC. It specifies CASSFDGNSYNEQFF.

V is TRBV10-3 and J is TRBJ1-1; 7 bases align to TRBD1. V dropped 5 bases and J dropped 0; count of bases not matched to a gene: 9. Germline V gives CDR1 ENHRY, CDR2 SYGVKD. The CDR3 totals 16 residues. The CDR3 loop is CAISYTTGSMNTEAFF. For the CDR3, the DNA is TGTGCCATCAGTTACACGACAGGGAGCATGAACACTGAAGCTTTCTTT.

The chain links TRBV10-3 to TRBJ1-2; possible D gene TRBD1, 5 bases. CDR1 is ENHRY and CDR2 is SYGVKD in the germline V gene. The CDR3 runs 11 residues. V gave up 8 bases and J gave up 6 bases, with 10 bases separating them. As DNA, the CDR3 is TGTGCCATCGGGGGAAGTAATGGCTACACCTTC. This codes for CAIGGSNGYTF.

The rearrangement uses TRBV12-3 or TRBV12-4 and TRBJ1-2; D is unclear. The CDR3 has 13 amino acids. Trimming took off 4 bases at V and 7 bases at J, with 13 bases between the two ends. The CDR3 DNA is TGTGCCAGCAGTTCTGGGTTAGTGGGTGGCTACACCTTC. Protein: CASSSGLVGGYTF.

CDR3 DNA: TGTGCCAGTAGCGATACGGGGGTCGATTTAAAGCCCCAGCATTTT. It yields the protein CASSDTGVDLKPQHF. The chain has TRBV19 and TRBJ1-5; D perhaps matches TRBD1 (5 bases). This CDR3 has 15 amino acids. The germline V gene has CDR1 LNHDA and CDR2 SQIVND (reference sequence). V was shortened by 6 bases and J by 8 bases, with 20 bases between the two germline ends.

CDR3 sequence (DNA): TGTGCCAGCAGCCCTCAATACGACAATGAGCAGTTCTTC. This codes for CASSPQYDNEQFF. J is TRBJ2-1 and V is TRBV3-1 (or the pseudogene TRBV3-2), with D unclear. Between the trimmed V and J ends, which lost 4 bases and 5 bases, there was a span of 9 bases. The germline CDR1 and CDR2 sequences are LGHDT and YNNKEL (reference sequence). The CDR3 has 13 residues.